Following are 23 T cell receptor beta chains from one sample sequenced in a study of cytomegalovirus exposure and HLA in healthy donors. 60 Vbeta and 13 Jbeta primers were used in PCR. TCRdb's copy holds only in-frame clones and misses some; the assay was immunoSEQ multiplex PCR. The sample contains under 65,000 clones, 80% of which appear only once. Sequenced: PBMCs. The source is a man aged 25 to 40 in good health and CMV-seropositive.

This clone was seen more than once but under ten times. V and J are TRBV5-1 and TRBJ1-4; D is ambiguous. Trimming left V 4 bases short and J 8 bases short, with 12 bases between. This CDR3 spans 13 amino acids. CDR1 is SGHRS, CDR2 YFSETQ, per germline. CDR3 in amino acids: CASSGDGREKLFF. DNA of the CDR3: TGCGCCAGCAGCGGCGATGGGCGAGAAAAACTGTTTTTT.

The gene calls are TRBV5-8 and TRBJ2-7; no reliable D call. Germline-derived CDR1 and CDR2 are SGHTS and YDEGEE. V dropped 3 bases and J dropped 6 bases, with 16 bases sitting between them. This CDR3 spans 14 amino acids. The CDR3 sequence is CASSSRDYYSEQYF. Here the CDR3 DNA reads TGTGCCAGCAGCTCGAGAGATTACTACTCCGAGCAGTACTTC.

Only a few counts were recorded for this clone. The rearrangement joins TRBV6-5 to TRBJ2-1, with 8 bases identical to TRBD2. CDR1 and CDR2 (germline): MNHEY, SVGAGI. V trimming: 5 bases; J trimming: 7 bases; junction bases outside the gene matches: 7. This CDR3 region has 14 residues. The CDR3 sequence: CASSQLTSANEQFF. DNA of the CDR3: TGTGCCAGCAGTCAACTGACTAGCGCTAATGAGCAGTTCTTC.

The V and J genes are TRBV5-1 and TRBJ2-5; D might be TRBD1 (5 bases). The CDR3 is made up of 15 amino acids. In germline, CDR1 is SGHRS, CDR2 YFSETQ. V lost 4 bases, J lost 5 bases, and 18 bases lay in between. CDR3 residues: CASSPSGTGRETQYF. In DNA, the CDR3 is TGCGCCAGCAGCCCGTCGGGTACAGGCAGGGAGACCCAGTACTTC.

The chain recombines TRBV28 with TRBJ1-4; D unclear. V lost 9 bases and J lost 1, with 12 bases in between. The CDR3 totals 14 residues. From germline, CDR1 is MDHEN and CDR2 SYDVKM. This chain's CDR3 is CASTGRGTNEKLFF. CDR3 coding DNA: TGTGCCAGTACCGGTCGTGGAACTAATGAAAAACTGTTTTTT. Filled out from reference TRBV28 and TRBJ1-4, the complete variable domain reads DVKVTQSSRYLVKRTGEKVFLECVQDMDHENMFWYRQDPGLGLRLIYFSYDVKMKEKGDIPEGYSVSREKKERFSLILESASTNQTSMYLCASTGRGTNEKLFFGSGTQLSVL.

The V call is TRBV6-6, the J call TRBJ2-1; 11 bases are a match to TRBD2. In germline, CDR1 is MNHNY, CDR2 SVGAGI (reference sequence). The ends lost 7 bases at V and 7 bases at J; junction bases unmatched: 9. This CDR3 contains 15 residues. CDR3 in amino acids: CASTTTSGVKNEQFF. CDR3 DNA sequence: TGTGCCAGCACTACGACTAGCGGGGTAAAGAATGAGCAGTTCTTC.

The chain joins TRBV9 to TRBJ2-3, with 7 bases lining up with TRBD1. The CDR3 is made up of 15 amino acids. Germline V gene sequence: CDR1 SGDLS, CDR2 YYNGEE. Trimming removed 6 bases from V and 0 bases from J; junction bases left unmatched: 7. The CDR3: CASTKDRVSTDTQYF. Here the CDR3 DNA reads TGTGCCAGCACCAAAGACAGGGTGAGCACAGATACGCAGTATTTT.

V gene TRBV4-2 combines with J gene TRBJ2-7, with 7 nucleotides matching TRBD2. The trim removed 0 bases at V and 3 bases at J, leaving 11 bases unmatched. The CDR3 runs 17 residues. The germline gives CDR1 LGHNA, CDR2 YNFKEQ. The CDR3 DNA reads TGTGCCAGCAGCCAAGAGGGGACGTTCGGGGGGAACTACGAGCAGTACTTC. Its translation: CASSQEGTFGGNYEQYF.

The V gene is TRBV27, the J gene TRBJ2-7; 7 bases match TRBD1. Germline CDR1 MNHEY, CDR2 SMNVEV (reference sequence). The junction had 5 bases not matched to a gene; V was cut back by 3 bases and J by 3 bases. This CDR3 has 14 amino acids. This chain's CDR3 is CASSFADRFYEQYF. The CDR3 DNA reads TGTGCCAGCAGTTTTGCGGACAGGTTCTACGAGCAGTACTTC.

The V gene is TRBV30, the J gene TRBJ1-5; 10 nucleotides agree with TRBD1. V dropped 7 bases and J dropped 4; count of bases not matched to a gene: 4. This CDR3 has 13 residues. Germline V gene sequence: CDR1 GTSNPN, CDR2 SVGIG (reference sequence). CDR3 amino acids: CAFQGQGNQPQHF. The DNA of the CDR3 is TGTGCCTTTCAGGGACAGGGGAATCAGCCCCAGCATTTT.

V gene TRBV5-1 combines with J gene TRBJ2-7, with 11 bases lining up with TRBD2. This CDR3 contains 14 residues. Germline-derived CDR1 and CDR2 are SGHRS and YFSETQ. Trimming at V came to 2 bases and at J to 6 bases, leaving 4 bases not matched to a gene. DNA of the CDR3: TGCGCCAGCAGCTTTAGCGGGGGGGGGTTCGAGCAGTACTTC. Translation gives CASSFSGGGFEQYF.

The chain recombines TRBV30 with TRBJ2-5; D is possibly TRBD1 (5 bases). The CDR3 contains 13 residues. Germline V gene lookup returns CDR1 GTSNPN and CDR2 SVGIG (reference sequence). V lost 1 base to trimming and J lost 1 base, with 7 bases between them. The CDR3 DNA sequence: TGTGCCTGGAGTGAACAGGTCCAAGAGACCCAGTACTTC. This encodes CAWSEQVQETQYF.

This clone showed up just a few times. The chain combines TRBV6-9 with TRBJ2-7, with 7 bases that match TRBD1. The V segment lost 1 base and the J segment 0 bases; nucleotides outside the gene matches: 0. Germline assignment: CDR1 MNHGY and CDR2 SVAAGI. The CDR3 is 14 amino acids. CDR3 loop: CASSYWDSSYEQYF. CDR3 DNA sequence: TGTGCCAGCAGTTATTGGGACAGCTCCTACGAGCAGTACTTC.

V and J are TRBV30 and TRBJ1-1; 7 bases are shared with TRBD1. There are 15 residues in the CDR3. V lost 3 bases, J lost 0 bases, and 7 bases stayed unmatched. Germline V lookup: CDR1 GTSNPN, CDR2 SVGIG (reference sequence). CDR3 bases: TGTGCCTGGAGGGCCTCGGACAGGTTGAACACTGAAGCTTTCTTT. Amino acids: CAWRASDRLNTEAFF.

This CDR3 is CASSTQGWGGYTF. CDR3 nucleotide sequence: TGTGCCAGCAGTACCCAGGGGTGGGGTGGCTACACCTTC. The rearrangement joins TRBV27 to TRBJ1-2, with D perhaps matching TRBD1 (6 bases). V gave up 5 bases and J gave up 7 bases, with 14 bases separating them. Germline loops: CDR1 MNHEY, CDR2 SMNVEV (reference sequence). This CDR3 has 13 residues.

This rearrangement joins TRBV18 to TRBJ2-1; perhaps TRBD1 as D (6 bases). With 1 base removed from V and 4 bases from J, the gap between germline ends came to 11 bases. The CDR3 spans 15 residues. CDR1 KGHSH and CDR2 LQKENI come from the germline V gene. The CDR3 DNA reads TGTGCCAGCTCACCACTCAGGGGCGATTACAATGAGCAGTTCTTC. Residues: CASSPLRGDYNEQFF.

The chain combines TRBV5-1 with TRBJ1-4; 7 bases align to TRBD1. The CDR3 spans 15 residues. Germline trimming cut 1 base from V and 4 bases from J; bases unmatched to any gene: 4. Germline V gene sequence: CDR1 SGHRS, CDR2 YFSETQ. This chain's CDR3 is CASSLMGTVNEKLFF. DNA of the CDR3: TGCGCCAGCAGCTTGATGGGGACAGTTAATGAAAAACTGTTTTTT.

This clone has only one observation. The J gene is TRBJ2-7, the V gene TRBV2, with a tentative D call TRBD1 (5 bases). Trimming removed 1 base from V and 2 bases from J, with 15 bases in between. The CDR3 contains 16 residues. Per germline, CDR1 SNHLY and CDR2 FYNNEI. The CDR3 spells CASSEGRWGATYEQYF. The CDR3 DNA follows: TGTGCCAGCAGTGAAGGGCGTTGGGGCGCAACCTACGAGCAGTACTTC.

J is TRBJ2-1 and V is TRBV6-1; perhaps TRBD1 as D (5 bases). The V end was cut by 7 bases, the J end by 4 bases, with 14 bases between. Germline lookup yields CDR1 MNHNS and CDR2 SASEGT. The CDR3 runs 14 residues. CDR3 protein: CASTFRETYNEQFF. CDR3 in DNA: TGTGCCAGCACCTTCAGGGAAACTTACAATGAGCAGTTCTTC.

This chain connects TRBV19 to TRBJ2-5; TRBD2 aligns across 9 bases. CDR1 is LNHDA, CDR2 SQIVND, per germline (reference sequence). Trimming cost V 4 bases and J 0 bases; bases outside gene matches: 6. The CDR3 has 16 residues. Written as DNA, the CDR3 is TGTGCCAGTAGTACGGGACTAGCCTCGTACCAAGAGACCCAGTACTTC. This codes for CASSTGLASYQETQYF.

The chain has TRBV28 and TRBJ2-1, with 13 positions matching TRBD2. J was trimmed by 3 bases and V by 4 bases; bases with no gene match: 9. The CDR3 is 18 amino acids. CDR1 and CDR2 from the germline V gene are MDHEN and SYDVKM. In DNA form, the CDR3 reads TGTGCCAGCAGTTCCGGGACTAGCGGGGCAGGGTTCTACAATGAGCAGTTCTTC. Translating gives CASSSGTSGAGFYNEQFF.

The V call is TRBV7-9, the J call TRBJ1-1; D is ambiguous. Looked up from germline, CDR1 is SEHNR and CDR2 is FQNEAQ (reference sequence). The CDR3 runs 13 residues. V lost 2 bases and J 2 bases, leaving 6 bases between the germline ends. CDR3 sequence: CASSLPGNTEAFF. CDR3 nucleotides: TGTGCCAGCAGCTTACCGGGAAACACTGAAGCTTTCTTT.

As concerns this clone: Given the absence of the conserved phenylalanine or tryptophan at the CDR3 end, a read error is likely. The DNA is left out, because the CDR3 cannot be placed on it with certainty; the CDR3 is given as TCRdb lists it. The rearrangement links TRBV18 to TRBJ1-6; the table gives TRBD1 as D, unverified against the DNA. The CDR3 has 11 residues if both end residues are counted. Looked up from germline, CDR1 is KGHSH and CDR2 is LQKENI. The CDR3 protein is CASLTDRGGRI.